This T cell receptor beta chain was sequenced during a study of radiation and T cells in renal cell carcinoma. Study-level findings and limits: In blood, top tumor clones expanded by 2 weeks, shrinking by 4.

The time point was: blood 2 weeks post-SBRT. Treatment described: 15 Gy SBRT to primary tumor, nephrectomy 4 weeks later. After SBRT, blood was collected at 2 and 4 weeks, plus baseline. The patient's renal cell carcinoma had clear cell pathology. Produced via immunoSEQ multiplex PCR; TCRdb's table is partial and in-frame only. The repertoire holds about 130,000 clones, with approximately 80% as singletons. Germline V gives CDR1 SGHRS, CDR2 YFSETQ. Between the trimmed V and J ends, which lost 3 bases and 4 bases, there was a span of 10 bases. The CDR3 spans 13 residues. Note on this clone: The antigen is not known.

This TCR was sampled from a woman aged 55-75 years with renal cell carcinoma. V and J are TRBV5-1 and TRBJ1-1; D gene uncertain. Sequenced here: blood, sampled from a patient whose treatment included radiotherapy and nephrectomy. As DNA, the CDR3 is TGCGCCAGCAGCTCTCAGGCTGCCACTGAAGCTTTCTTT. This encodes CASSSQAATEAFF. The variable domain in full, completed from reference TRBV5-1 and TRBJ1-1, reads KAGVTQTPRYLIKTRGQQVTLSCSPISGHRSVSWYQQTPGQGLQFLFEYFSETQRNKGNFPGRFSGRQFSNSRSEMNVSTLELGDSALYLCASSSQAATEAFFGQGTRLTVV.